This T cell receptor (beta chain) appears in the sequencing data of a study of blood T cell repertoires in COVID-19. Study in general: The study drew acute and convalescent COVID-19 samples from the United States, Italy and Spain.

Germline CDR1 reads SGHVS; CDR2 reads FQNEAQ. The CDR3 covers 19 residues. Trimming removed 1 base at V and 9 bases at J, with 25 bases between. Original data processing: Amplification of reference gene primers provided the estimated nucleated cell counts. Only in-frame clones appear in the TCRdb table, and some are missing; sequencing was by immunoSEQ multiplex PCR. V, J and clone size reflect that table, while D and trimming were determined from the DNA. Of about 280,000 clones listed, roughly 85% are singletons. This clonotype was sampled from a man between 50 and 59 years old with active or convalescent COVID-19. The J gene is TRBJ1-6, the V gene TRBV7-8; D remains ambiguous. Sequenced: peripheral blood. The CDR3, as DNA: TGTGCCAGCAGCTTAGAGGGATCCCCGGGAAACTCGAGGGCTTCACCCCTCCACTTT. Its translation: CASSLEGSPGNSRASPLHF. The variable domain in full, completed from reference TRBV7-8 and TRBJ1-6, reads GAGVSQSPRYKVAKRGQDVALRCDPISGHVSLFWYQQALGQGPEFLTYFQNEAQLDKSGLPSDRFFAERPEGSVSTLKIQRTQQEDSAVYLCASSLEGSPGNSRASPLHFGNGTRLTVT.